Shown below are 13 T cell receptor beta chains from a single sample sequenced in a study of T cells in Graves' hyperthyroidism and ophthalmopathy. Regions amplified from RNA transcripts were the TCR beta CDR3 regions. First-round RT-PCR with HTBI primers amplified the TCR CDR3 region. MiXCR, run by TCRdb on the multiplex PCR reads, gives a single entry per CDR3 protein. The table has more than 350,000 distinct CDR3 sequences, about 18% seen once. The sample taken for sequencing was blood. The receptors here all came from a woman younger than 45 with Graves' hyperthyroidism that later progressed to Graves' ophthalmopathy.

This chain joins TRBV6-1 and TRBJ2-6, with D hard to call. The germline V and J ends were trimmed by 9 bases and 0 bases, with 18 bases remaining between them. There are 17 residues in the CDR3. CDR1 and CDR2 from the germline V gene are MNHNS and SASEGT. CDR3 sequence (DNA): TGTGCCAGTGCCCGGGCCTTAGCTCGCTCTGGGGCCAACGTCCTGACTTTC. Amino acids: CASARALARSGANVLTF.

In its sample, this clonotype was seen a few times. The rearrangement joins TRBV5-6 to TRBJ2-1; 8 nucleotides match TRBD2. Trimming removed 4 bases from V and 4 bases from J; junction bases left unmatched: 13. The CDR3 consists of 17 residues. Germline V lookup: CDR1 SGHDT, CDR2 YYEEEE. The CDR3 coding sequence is TGTGCCAGCAGCCATCCTTTGGGCGGGAGGCTATACAATGAGCAGTTCTTC. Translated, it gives CASSHPLGGRLYNEQFF.

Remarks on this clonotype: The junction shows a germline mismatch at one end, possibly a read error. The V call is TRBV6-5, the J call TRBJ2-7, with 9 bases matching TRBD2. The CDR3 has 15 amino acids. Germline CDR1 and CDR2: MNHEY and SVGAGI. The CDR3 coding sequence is TGTGCCAGCAGTTACTCTCTAGCGGGGTCCTACGAGCAGCACTTC. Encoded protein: CASSYSLAGSYEQHF.

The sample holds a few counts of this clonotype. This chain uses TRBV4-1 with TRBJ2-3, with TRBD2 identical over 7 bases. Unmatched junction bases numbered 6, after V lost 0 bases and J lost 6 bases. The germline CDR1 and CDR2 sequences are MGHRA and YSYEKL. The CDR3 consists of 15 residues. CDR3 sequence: CASSQELAAPDTQYF. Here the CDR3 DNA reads TGCGCCAGCAGCCAAGAGCTAGCGGCACCTGATACGCAGTATTTT.

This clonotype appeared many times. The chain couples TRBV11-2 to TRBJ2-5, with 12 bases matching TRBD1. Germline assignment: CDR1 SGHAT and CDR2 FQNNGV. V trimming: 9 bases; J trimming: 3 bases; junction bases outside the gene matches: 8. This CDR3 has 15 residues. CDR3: CASSSGTGGKETQYF. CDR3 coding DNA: TGTGCCAGTAGTTCCGGGACAGGGGGCAAAGAGACCCAGTACTTC.

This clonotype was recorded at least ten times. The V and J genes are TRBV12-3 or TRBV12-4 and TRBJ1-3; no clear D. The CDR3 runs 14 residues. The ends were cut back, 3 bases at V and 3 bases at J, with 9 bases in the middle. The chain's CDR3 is CASSFGGYGNTIYF. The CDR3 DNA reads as TGTGCCAGCAGTTTCGGAGGGTATGGAAACACCATATATTTT.

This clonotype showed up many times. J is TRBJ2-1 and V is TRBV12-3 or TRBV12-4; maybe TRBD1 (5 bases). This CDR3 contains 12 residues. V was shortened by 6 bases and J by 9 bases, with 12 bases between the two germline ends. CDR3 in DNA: TGTGCCAGCAGCCCCAGGGTCACTGAGCAGTTCTTC. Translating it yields CASSPRVTEQFF.

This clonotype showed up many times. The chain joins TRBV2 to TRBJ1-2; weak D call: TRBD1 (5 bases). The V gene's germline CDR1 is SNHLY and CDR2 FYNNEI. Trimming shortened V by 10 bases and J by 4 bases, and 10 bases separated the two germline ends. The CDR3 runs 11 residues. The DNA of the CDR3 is TGTGCCACCCGGGACCTCTATGGCTACACCTTC. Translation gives CATRDLYGYTF.

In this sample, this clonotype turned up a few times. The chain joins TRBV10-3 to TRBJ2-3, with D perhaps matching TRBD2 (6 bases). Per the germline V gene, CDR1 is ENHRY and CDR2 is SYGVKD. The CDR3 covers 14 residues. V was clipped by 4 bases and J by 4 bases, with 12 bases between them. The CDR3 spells CAISVGGASDTQYF. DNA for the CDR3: TGTGCCATCAGTGTCGGGGGTGCATCAGATACGCAGTATTTT.

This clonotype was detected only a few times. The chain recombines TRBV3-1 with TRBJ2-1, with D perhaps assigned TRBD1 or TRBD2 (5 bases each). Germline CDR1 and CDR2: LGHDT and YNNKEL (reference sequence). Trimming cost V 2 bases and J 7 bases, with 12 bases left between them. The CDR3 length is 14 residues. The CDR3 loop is CASSQLNWGNEQFF. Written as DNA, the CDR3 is TGTGCCAGCAGCCAACTTAATTGGGGGAATGAGCAGTTCTTC.

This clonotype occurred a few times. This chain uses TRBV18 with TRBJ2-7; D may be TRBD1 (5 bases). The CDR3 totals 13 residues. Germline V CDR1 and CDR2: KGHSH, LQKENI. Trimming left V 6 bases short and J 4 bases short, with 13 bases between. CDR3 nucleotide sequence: TGTGCCAGCTCTTCGACAGATTCTTACGAGCAGTACTTC. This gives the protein CASSSTDSYEQYF. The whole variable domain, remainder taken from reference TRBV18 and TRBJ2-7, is NAGVMQNPRHLVRRRGQEARLRCSPMKGHSHVYWYRQLPEEGLKFMVYLQKENIIDESGMPKERFSAEFPKEGPSILRIQQVVRGDSAAYFCASSSTDSYEQYFGPGTRLTVT.

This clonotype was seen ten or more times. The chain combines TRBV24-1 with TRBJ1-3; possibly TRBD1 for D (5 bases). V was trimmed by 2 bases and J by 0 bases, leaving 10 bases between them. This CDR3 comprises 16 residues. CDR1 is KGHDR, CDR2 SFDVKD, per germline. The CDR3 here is CATSDSTVTSGNTIYF. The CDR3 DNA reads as TGTGCCACCAGTGATTCGACAGTGACCTCTGGAAACACCATATATTTT.

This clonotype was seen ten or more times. CDR3 in DNA: TGCGCCAGCAGCTCGAATGGACAGGGAGTCGATGGCTACACCTTC. Translating gives CASSSNGQGVDGYTF. This chain connects TRBV5-1 to TRBJ1-2; 8 positions agree with TRBD1. The CDR3 runs to 15 residues. Germline assignment: CDR1 SGHRS and CDR2 YFSETQ. V shed 3 bases, J shed 6 bases, and the junction held 10 bases outside the gene matches.